This T cell receptor beta chain is from a study of OX40 agonist ivuxolimab in advanced cancers. Concerning the study at large: Ivuxolimab, which targeted the costimulatory receptor OX40 (CD134), was an agonistic, fully human IgG2 monoclonal antibody. Among the roughly 50 dose-escalation patients, 19 had hepatocellular carcinoma, 15 melanoma, 9 renal cell carcinoma and 9 head and neck cancer. Intravenous ivuxolimab was administered to patients every 2 weeks at six dose levels: 0.01, 0.1, 0.3, 1.5, 3 and 10 mg/kg. A male proportion of nearly 85% and a mean age of about 60 years, ranging from about 23 to 90, were recorded for the dose-escalation cohort. Three dose-escalation patients achieved partial responses, one with hepatocellular carcinoma and two with cutaneous melanoma. The paper covers the monotherapy dose-escalation part of the phase I ivuxolimab trial, which included N ≈ 57 patients. Prior anti-PD-1, anti-PD-L1 or anti-CTLA-4 therapy was permitted, and less than 45% of dose-escalation patients had received checkpoint inhibitors. Peripheral TCRbeta sequencing aimed to test whether ivuxolimab altered TCR sequence diversity and caused clonal T-cell expansion. The paper's findings and limits, for the study overall: In the 0.1-3.0 mg/kg groups, partial responders had among the lowest normalized peripheral clonal expansion, particularly in CD8+ T cells. On average, CD8+ T cells showed more expanded clones than CD4+ T cells after ivuxolimab. Low levels of normalized T-cell clonal expansion were also seen in some patients who did not respond. Which antigens the clonally expanded peripheral T cells were specific for was not determined. Clonal expansion of both CD4+ and CD8+ blood T cells was observed from baseline to week 6 at doses 0.1 to 3.0 mg/kg.

The trial excluded patients who had a history of autoimmune disease or who were on systemic immunosuppression. Peripheral blood for TCR sequencing was collected from all dose cohorts at baseline, on cycle 4 day 1, and on cycle 7 day 1. The samples were drawn from a first-in-human, open-label, multicenter phase I dose-escalation trial of ivuxolimab. The trial enrolled adults with locally advanced or metastatic head and neck squamous cell, hepatocellular, melanoma or renal cell carcinoma. Before TCR sequencing, CD4+ T cells and CD8+ T cells from peripheral blood were sorted into separate populations. For sequencing of the TCRbeta CDR3 region, genomic DNA was extracted from the sorted cells. The immunoSEQ Assay was used for sequencing of TCRbeta CDR3 regions. This is the immuneACCESS table as TCRdb keeps it, with only in-frame sequences that have V and J called. A part of the clones is gone; compared with another copy, unresolved V genes explain less than half, and the rest is unexplained. This sample holds under 40,000 clones; about 93% were observed only once. Clones ranked in the top ten supply approximately 4.3% of the sample.

Note on this clone: Its antigen specificity is not known. Base qualities were left out, and no much larger clone turns up one base away.

V trim: 5 bases; J trim: 5 bases; unmatched bases: 9. CDR1 LNHDA and CDR2 SQIVND were looked up in the germline V gene (reference sequence). The CDR3 has 14 amino acids, counting the end cysteine and phenylalanine. Kept here is only the CDR3 DNA, which spans 42 bases and is read in frame from base 1. The TCR sequence derives from an adult with an advanced solid tumor such as melanoma, head and neck, liver or kidney cancer. This specimen was CD4+ or CD8+ T cells sorted from blood, taken in a trial of the OX40 agonist ivuxolimab. The V and J segments used are TRBV19 and TRBJ2-7, with TRBD2 identical over 7 junction bases. The CDR3 loop reads CASSPTSISHEQYF. The DNA is as follows: TGTGCCAGTAGTCCGACTAGCATTTCCCACGAGCAGTACTTC.